This T cell receptor beta chain was recovered during a study of T cells in Graves' hyperthyroidism and ophthalmopathy. The CDR3 runs 13 residues. Germline V gene data show CDR1 as SGHTA and CDR2 as FQGTGA. The V end lost 4 bases, the J end lost 5 bases, and 11 bases lay between the germline ends. General study points: Clonotypes that were expanded in thyroid above 0.001 mostly appeared in blood too. Separation of ophthalmopathy from stable hyperthyroidism was achieved by a 13 V-J model.

The patients, who ranged from 18 to 65 in age, presented with newly diagnosed hyperthyroidism lasting under 2 months. Lactation, pregnancy, other autoimmune disease or uncontrolled infection led to exclusion of patients. TCR beta CDR3 regions were amplified from RNA. HTBI primers were employed in a first-round RT-PCR of the TCR CDR3. TCRdb processed the multiplex PCR reads anew with MiXCR; each CDR3 protein has one entry. The sample carries about 580,000 distinct CDR3 sequences, about 14% recorded once. There are many counts of this clonotype. The antigen remains undetermined. The receptor comes from a woman in her twenties or thirties with Graves' hyperthyroidism that later progressed to Graves' ophthalmopathy. V usage is TRBV7-3 and J usage is TRBJ1-1; D is perhaps TRBD1 (5 bases). Sequencing input: blood. CDR3 sequence reads: CASSYYRHTEAFF. CDR3 DNA: TGTGCCAGCAGCTACTACAGGCATACTGAAGCTTTCTTT.